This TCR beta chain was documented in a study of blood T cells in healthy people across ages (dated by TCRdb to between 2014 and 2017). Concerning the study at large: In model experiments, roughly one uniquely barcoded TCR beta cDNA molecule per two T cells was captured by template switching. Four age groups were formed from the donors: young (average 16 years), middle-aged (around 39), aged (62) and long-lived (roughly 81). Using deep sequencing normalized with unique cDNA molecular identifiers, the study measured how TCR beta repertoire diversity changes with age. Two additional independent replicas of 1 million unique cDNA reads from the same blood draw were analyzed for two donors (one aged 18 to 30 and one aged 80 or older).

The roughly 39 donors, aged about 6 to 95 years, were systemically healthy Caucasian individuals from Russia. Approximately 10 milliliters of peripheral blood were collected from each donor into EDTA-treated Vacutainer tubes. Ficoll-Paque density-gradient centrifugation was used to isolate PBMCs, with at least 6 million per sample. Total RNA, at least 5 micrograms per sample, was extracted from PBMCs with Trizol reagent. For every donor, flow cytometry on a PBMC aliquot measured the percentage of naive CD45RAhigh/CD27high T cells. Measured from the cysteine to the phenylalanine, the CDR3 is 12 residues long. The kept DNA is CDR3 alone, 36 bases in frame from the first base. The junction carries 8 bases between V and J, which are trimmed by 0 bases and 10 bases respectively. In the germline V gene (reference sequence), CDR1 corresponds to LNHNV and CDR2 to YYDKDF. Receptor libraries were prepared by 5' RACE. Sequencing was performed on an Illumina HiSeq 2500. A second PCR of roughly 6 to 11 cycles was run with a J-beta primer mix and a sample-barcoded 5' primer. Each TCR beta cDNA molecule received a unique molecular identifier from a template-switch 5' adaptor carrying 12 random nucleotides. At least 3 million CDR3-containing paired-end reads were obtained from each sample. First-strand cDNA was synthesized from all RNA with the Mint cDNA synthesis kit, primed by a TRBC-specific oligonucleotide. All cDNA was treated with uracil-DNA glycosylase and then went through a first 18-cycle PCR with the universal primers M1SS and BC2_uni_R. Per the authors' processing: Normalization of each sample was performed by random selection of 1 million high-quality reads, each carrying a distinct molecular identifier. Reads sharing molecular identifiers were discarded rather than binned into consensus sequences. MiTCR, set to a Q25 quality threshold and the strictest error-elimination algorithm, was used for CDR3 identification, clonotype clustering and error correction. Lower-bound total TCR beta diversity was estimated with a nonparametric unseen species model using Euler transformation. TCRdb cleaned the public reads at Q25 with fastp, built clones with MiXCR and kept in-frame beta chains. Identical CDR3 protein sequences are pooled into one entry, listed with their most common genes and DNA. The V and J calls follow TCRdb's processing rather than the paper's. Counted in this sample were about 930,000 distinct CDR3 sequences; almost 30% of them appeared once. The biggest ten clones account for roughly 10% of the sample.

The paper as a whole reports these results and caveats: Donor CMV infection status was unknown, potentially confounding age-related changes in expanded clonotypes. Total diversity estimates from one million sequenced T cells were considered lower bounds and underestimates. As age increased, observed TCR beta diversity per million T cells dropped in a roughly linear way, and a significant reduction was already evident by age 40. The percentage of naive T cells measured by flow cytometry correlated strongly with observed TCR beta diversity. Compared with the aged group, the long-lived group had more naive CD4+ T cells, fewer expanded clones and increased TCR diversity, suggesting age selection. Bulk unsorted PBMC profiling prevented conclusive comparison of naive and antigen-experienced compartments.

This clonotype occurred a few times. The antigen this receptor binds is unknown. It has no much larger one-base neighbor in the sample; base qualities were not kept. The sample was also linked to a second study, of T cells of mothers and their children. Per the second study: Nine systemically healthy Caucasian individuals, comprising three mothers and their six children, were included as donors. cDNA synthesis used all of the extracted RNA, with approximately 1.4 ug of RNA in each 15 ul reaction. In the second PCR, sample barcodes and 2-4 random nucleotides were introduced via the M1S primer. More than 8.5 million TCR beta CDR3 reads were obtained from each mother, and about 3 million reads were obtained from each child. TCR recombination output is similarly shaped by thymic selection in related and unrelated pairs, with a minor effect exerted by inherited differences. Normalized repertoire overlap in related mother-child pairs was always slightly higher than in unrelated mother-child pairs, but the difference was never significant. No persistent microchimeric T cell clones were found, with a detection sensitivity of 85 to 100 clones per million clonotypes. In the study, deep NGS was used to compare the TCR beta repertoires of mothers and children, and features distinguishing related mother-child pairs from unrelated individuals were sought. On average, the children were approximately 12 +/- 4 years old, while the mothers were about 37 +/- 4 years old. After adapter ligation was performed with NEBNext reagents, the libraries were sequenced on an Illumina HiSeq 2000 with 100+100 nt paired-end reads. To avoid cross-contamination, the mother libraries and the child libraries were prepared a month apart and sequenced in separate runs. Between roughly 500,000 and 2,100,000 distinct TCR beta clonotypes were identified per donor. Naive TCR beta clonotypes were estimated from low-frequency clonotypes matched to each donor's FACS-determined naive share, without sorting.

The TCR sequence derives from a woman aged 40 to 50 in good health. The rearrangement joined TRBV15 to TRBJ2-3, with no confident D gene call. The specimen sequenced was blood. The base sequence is TGTGCCACCAGCAGAGATAGGCAAGCGCAGTATTTT. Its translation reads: CATSRDRQAQYF.